The 16 T cell receptor beta chains in this list originate from one sample, sequenced in a study of siplizumab effects on memory and regulatory T cells. This table comes from immunoSEQ multiplex PCR, and its TCRdb copy is limited to in-frame clones, with some not included. The sample lists about 94,000 clones, 94% seen once, with less than 0.4% in the top ten. The sample comprised non-Treg CD4+ T cells sorted from blood. These TCRs come from a human donor in good health.

In this sample, this clone turned up once. The chain couples TRBV9 to TRBJ2-1, with D maybe TRBD1 (5 bases). V was pared by 0 bases and J by 6 bases, with 10 bases between. The CDR3 is made up of 14 amino acids. Germline V gene lookup returns CDR1 SGDLS and CDR2 YYNGEE. The CDR3 here is CASSVGSGINEQFF. In DNA, the CDR3 is TGTGCCAGCAGCGTAGGGTCAGGGATCAATGAGCAGTTCTTC.

J is TRBJ2-5 and V is TRBV5-4, with D uncertain. Germline V gives CDR1 SGHNT, CDR2 YYREEE (reference sequence). V was cut by 0 bases and J by 2 bases, with 11 bases left in between. This CDR3 spans 15 amino acids. CDR3 sequence: CASSLDSGIQETQYF. The CDR3 DNA is TGTGCCAGCAGCTTGGACTCTGGTATACAAGAGACCCAGTACTTC.

This chain uses TRBV11-1 with TRBJ1-3; D may be TRBD1 (5 bases). CDR3 length: 16 amino acids. Germline CDR1 is SGHAT and CDR2 is FQDESV (reference sequence). V was cut by 3 bases and J by 0 bases, with 12 bases left in between. The CDR3 loop reads CASSFGGGSSGNTIYF. The DNA of the CDR3 is TGTGCCAGCAGCTTCGGCGGGGGGTCCTCTGGAAACACCATATATTTT.

A few counts support this clone. The sample carries other DNA sequences with the same CDR3. The chain couples TRBV5-1 to TRBJ2-5, with D perhaps matching TRBD2 (6 bases). Germline CDR1 reads SGHRS; CDR2 reads YFSETQ. The CDR3 sequence is 16 residues long. V shed 0 bases and J shed 4 bases, with 16 bases lying between them. CDR3 sequence (DNA): TGCGCCAGCAGCTTGGTTGGTCGGGGGAAGGGAGAGACCCAGTACTTC. Translation gives CASSLVGRGKGETQYF.

The rearrangement links TRBV15 to TRBJ1-4, with D possibly being TRBD1 (5 bases). Germline lookup yields CDR1 LNHNV and CDR2 YYDKDF (reference sequence). Between the trimmed V and J ends, which lost 11 bases and 0 bases, there was a span of 10 bases. This CDR3 is 13 amino acids long. CDR3: CALGGSTNEKLFF. DNA of the CDR3: TGTGCCCTTGGGGGGTCAACTAATGAAAAACTGTTTTTT.

This chain connects TRBV29-1 to TRBJ1-2; TRBD1 might be the D (5 bases). V shed 4 bases and J shed 7 bases, with 10 bases lying between them. The CDR3 contains 11 residues. The germline V gene has CDR1 SQVTM and CDR2 ANQGSEA. The CDR3 loop reads CSVAGGGGYTF. CDR3 in DNA: TGCAGCGTTGCCGGGGGAGGTGGCTACACCTTC.

The rearrangement uses TRBV5-6 and TRBJ1-2; 7 bases line up with TRBD1. This CDR3 comprises 14 residues. The junction had 8 bases not matched to a gene; V was cut back by 7 bases and J by 2 bases. Germline loops: CDR1 SGHDT, CDR2 YYEEEE. CDR3 residues: CASLPGQSNYGYTF. The CDR3 nucleotides are TGTGCCAGCCTACCGGGACAGAGCAACTATGGCTACACCTTC.

The rearrangement uses TRBV5-1 and TRBJ1-6, with unresolved D. The V and J ends lost 3 bases and 9 bases respectively, with 7 bases between them. Germline CDR1 is SGHRS and CDR2 is YFSETQ. This CDR3 is 12 amino acids long. In DNA form, the CDR3 reads TGCGCCAGCAGCTCCGATACTTCACCCCTCCACTTT. Translation gives CASSSDTSPLHF.

The genes are TRBV7-2 and TRBJ2-1, with a tentative D call TRBD2 (7 bases). V was pared by 5 bases and J by 10 bases, with 12 bases between. This CDR3 has 12 amino acids. CDR1 SGHTA and CDR2 FQGNSA come from the germline V gene. CDR3 nucleotides: TGTGCCAGCAGCCCCCGGGGGGCAGAGCAGTTCTTC. This gives the protein CASSPRGAEQFF.

The chain recombines TRBV29-1 with TRBJ2-2; 8 nucleotides line up with TRBD1. Germline loops: CDR1 SQVTM, CDR2 ANQGSEA. This CDR3 has 14 residues. J gave up 5 bases and V 4 bases, and 6 bases lay outside the gene matches. CDR3 protein: CSVGNRGKTGELFF. In nucleotides, the CDR3 is TGCAGCGTTGGGAACAGGGGGAAAACCGGGGAGCTGTTTTTT.

This chain connects TRBV5-1 to TRBJ2-1; 7 bases fit TRBD2. After removal of 4 bases from V and 3 bases from J, the junction contained 7 bases not matched to a gene. Germline CDR1 reads SGHRS; CDR2 reads YFSETQ. This CDR3 has 15 amino acids. CDR3 nucleotides: TGCGCCAGCAGCATCGCTGGGACTAACTACAATGAGCAGTTCTTC. Translated, it gives CASSIAGTNYNEQFF.

Here the CDR3 reads CASSPRRGREKLFF. The CDR3 DNA is TGTGCCAGCAGCCCGCGGAGGGGGCGAGAAAAACTGTTTTTT. V gene TRBV14 combines with J gene TRBJ1-4; 7 bases map to TRBD1. The trim removed 4 bases at V and 8 bases at J, leaving 7 bases unmatched. CDR3 length equals 14 residues. Germline V lookup: CDR1 SGHDN, CDR2 FVKESK.

The J gene is TRBJ1-1, the V gene TRBV10-1; perhaps TRBD1 as D (5 bases). This CDR3 spans 14 amino acids. Germline V gene lookup returns CDR1 WNHNN and CDR2 SYGVQD (reference sequence). Trimming took off 3 bases at V and 4 bases at J, with 12 bases between the two ends. For the CDR3, the DNA is TGCGCCAGCAGTGAACCTACAGGTCCCACTGAAGCTTTCTTT. It encodes CASSEPTGPTEAFF.

The chain carries TRBV4-1 and TRBJ2-5, with 10 bases identical to TRBD1. V lost 4 bases to trimming and J lost 5 bases; unmatched junction nucleotides: 4. The CDR3 loop spans 14 amino acids. Germline V gives CDR1 MGHRA, CDR2 YSYEKL. CDR3 region: CASSPRQGAETQYF. CDR3 bases: TGCGCCAGCAGCCCGCGACAGGGGGCTGAGACCCAGTACTTC.

CDR3 bases: TGTGCCAGTACTAAGGGACACCCCCAATGGACCCAGCATTTT. Protein: CASTKGHPQWTQHF. V is TRBV19 and J is TRBJ1-5; D is possibly TRBD1 (6 bases). From germline, CDR1 is LNHDA and CDR2 SQIVND (reference sequence). The CDR3 runs 14 residues. The V end was cut by 7 bases, the J end by 11 bases, with 21 bases between.

The chain combines TRBV5-1 with TRBJ2-1; 10 positions match TRBD2. Looked up from germline, CDR1 is SGHRS and CDR2 is YFSETQ. This CDR3 has 15 residues. The V segment lost 4 bases and the J segment 3 bases; nucleotides outside the gene matches: 4. CDR3 in DNA: TGCGCCAGCAGCCCCCCTAGCGGGGGCTACAATGAGCAGTTCTTC. It translates to CASSPPSGGYNEQFF.